This record concerns one T cell receptor (beta chain) sequence. This CDR3 contains 15 residues. Per the germline V gene, CDR1 is MNHNS and CDR2 is SASEGT. J lost 5 bases, V lost 6 bases, and 10 bases had no gene match. The entry originates in a study of CD8 T cells in Susac syndrome. TCR beta was sequenced from blood CD8+ and CD4+ T cells. The TEMRA cells underwent FACS enrichment, while the CD8+ and CD4+ T cells underwent negative isolation. With random hexamers, roughly 0.45 to 1 ug RNA was reverse transcribed. Across 54 Vbeta and 13 Jbeta, TCR beta CDR3 was amplified with immunoSEQ multiplex PCR. TCRdb re-analysed the immunoSEQ multiplex PCR reads in MiXCR, keeping a single row per CDR3 protein. The sample holds 100,000 to 150,000 distinct CDR3 sequences, over 75% seen once.

This receptor was taken from a human donor with multiple sclerosis. The chain recombines TRBV6-1 with TRBJ1-2; TRBD1 matches at 9 bases. Specimen: CD8+ T cells from PBMCs. CDR3 coding DNA: TGTGCCAGCAGCTTCACCGGGACAGGGAGGTATGGCTACACCTTC. It is translated as CASSFTGTGRYGYTF.